These 27 T cell receptor beta chains share one sample of origin, sequenced in a study of blood T cell repertoires in COVID-19. The protocol was immunoSEQ multiplex PCR, while the TCRdb copy is restricted to in-frame clones and leaves out a portion. The sample lists 230,000 or so clones, 65% to 85% occurring once. Material for sequencing was PBMCs or T cells enriched from blood (not recorded which). The receptors come from a man aged 50-60 years who had recovered from COVID-19.

V and J are TRBV6-2 or TRBV6-3 and TRBJ1-2; 9 bases line up with TRBD1. The CDR3 covers 16 residues. Germline values: CDR1 MNHEY, CDR2 SVGEGT. The V gene end was trimmed by 5 bases and the J gene end by 3 bases; junction bases not matched to a gene: 10. The CDR3 sequence: CASSQGQGTYDYGYTF. DNA of the CDR3: TGTGCCAGCAGTCAAGGACAGGGGACCTACGACTATGGCTACACCTTC.

The chain employs TRBV7-9 and TRBJ1-5, with 7 bases matching TRBD1. This CDR3 has 13 amino acids. J lost 7 bases, V lost 5 bases, and 5 bases had no gene match. The germline gives CDR1 SEHNR, CDR2 FQNEAQ (reference sequence). The CDR3 sequence: CASSPTGFQPQHF. The DNA of the CDR3 is TGTGCCAGCAGCCCGACAGGGTTCCAGCCCCAGCATTTT.

The V call is TRBV14, the J call TRBJ2-7; TRBD1 matches at 9 bases. V lost 4 bases, J lost 0 bases, and 7 bases stayed unmatched. Per the germline V gene, CDR1 is SGHDN and CDR2 is FVKESK. The CDR3 has 16 amino acids. Written as DNA, the CDR3 is TGTGCCAGCAGCCGTACAGGGGGCCTCGGCTCCTACGAGCAGTACTTC. Amino acid sequence: CASSRTGGLGSYEQYF.

The rearrangement joins TRBV30 to TRBJ1-4; no clear D. Germline V CDR1 and CDR2: GTSNPN, SVGIG (reference sequence). Between the trimmed V and J ends, which lost 0 bases and 0 bases, there was a span of 20 bases. The CDR3 extends over 19 amino acids. The CDR3, as DNA: TGTGCCTGGAGTGTAGCACGCACCTCGTCTCTTGCAACTAATGAAAAACTGTTTTTT. Its translation: CAWSVARTSSLATNEKLFF.

This chain connects TRBV9 to TRBJ2-5; TRBD2 matches 7 bases. The CDR3 contains 15 residues. V trimming: 0 bases; J trimming: 4 bases; junction bases outside the gene matches: 6. In germline, CDR1 is SGDLS, CDR2 YYNGEE. The CDR3: CASSVVAGRVETQYF. CDR3 DNA sequence: TGTGCCAGCAGCGTAGTGGCAGGGAGGGTAGAGACCCAGTACTTC. Using reference TRBV9 and TRBJ2-5 for the parts outside the CDR3, the full variable domain is DSGVTQTPKHLITATGQRVTLRCSPRSGDLSVYWYQQSLDQGLQFLIQYYNGEERAKGNILERFSAQQFPDLHSELNLSSLELGDSALYFCASSVVAGRVETQYFGPGTRLLVL.

In DNA form, the CDR3 reads TGTGCCAGCAGCTTTGGCAACACTGAAGCTTTCTTT. It specifies CASSFGNTEAFF. The chain uses TRBV11-2 and TRBJ1-1; no firm D call. Germline CDR1 is SGHAT and CDR2 is FQNNGV. This CDR3 has 12 residues. V gave up 3 bases and J gave up 2 bases, with 4 bases separating them. Looking up the rest from reference TRBV11-2 and TRBJ1-1 gives the full variable domain: EAGVAQSPRYKIIEKRQSVAFWCNPISGHATLYWYQQILGQGPKLLIQFQNNGVVDDSQLPKDRFSAERLKGVDSTLKIQPAKLEDSAVYLCASSFGNTEAFFGQGTRLTVV.

This clone occurred many times. This chain connects TRBV27 to TRBJ2-2; TRBD2 aligns across 8 bases. The J segment lost 7 bases and the V segment lost 7 bases, leaving 2 bases of the junction unmatched. The CDR3 spans 12 residues. Germline V CDR1 and CDR2: MNHEY, SMNVEV (reference sequence). In nucleotides, the CDR3 is TGTGCCAGCACCGGGGGGGTCGGGGAGCTGTTTTTT. Its translation is CASTGGVGELFF.

The V call is TRBV12-3 or TRBV12-4, the J call TRBJ2-7, with a weak D call TRBD2 (5 bases). The assigned J gene may be wrong: the sequence end matches TRBJ2-5 better. The CDR3 is made up of 13 amino acids. The CDR3 sequence is CASSLAMSGTQYF. CDR3 coding DNA: TGTGCCAGCAGTTTAGCGATGAGCGGGACCCAGTACTTC.

The chain is built from TRBV5-5 and TRBJ2-2; 8 bases are a match to TRBD1. Germline-derived CDR1 and CDR2 are SGHKS and YYEKEE (reference sequence). The CDR3 consists of 17 residues. J gave up 1 base and V 4 bases, and 9 bases lay outside the gene matches. In DNA form, the CDR3 reads TGTGCCAGCAGCCCATCTCCTACAGGGGGGAACACCGGGGAGCTGTTTTTT. As protein: CASSPSPTGGNTGELFF. Full variable domain (rest looked up from reference TRBV5-5 and TRBJ2-2): DAGVTQSPTHLIKTRGQQVTLRCSPISGHKSVSWYQQVLGQGPQFIFQYYEKEERGRGNFPDRFSARQFPNYSSELNVNALLLGDSALYLCASSPSPTGGNTGELFFGEGSRLTVL.

The chain employs TRBV11-2 and TRBJ2-3; 7 bases are a match to TRBD1. The V gene's germline CDR1 is SGHAT and CDR2 FQNNGV. The CDR3 is 18 residues long. Germline trimming cut 3 bases from V and 4 bases from J; bases unmatched to any gene: 16. CDR3 protein: CASSFETGRILMPDTQYF. The DNA of the CDR3 is TGTGCCAGCAGCTTTGAGACAGGGCGGATCCTAATGCCAGATACGCAGTATTTT.

The CDR3 region has the DNA TGTGCCAGCTCACCACCCCCAGGGGGCACTGAAGCTTTCTTT. Protein product: CASSPPPGGTEAFF. This chain connects TRBV18 to TRBJ1-1; 7 positions agree with TRBD1. Germline CDR1 is KGHSH and CDR2 is LQKENI. J lost 4 bases, V lost 0 bases, and 2 bases had no gene match. The CDR3 has 14 amino acids.

The V call is TRBV5-5, the J call TRBJ2-7; D remains unclear. There are 15 residues in the CDR3. CDR1 is SGHKS, CDR2 YYEKEE, per germline (reference sequence). The V gene lost 0 bases and the J gene lost 6 bases, with 16 bases spanning the gap. The CDR3, as DNA: TGTGCCAGCAGCTTGGAGGCAGTAAGGTCGGGCGAGCAGTACTTC. Translation gives CASSLEAVRSGEQYF.

This clone was counted between two and nine times. J is TRBJ1-1 and V is TRBV7-2; D remains ambiguous. This CDR3 is built from 14 residues. Germline CDR1 is SGHTA and CDR2 is FQGNSA. Trimming left V 5 bases short and J 4 bases short, with 14 bases between. In DNA form, the CDR3 reads TGTGCCAGCAGCCCAAACTCCCGGGGCACTGAAGCTTTCTTT. This translates into CASSPNSRGTEAFF.

This clone was observed a few times. This chain joins TRBV28 and TRBJ1-2, with TRBD1 matching over 10 bases. Germline V CDR1 and CDR2: MDHEN, SYDVKM. This CDR3 is built from 15 residues. Trimming at V came to 5 bases and at J to 2 bases, leaving 5 bases not matched to a gene. CDR3 in DNA: TGTGCCAGCAGTCCGGGACAGGGGAGGAACTATGGCTACACCTTC. This gives the protein CASSPGQGRNYGYTF.

J is TRBJ2-7 and V is TRBV7-9, with D perhaps TRBD1 (6 bases). This CDR3 has 17 amino acids. Germline CDR1 is SEHNR and CDR2 is FQNEAQ (reference sequence). The V and J ends lost 4 bases and 2 bases respectively, with 21 bases between them. The CDR3 reads CASSSSTGPRPTYEQYF. CDR3 nucleotide sequence: TGTGCCAGCAGCTCCTCGACAGGCCCGCGTCCCACCTACGAGCAGTACTTC.

The rearrangement joins TRBV3-1 (or the pseudogene TRBV3-2) to TRBJ2-1, with TRBD1 matching over 7 bases. After removal of 1 base from V and 8 bases from J, the junction contained 2 bases not matched to a gene. The CDR3 sequence is 13 residues long. CDR1 LGHDT and CDR2 YNNKEL come from the germline V gene (reference sequence). CDR3 residues: CASSQGQGDEQFF. CDR3 coding DNA: TGTGCCAGCAGCCAAGGACAGGGAGATGAGCAGTTCTTC.

Here the CDR3 DNA reads TGTGCCACCGCCCGGACAGGGAATTTTGGGAATGAGCAGTTCTTC. Protein sequence: CATARTGNFGNEQFF. J is TRBJ2-1 and V is TRBV6-5; 8 bases agree with TRBD1. This CDR3 spans 15 amino acids. After removal of 10 bases from V and 7 bases from J, the junction contained 15 bases not matched to a gene. Germline loops: CDR1 MNHEY, CDR2 SVGAGI.

J is TRBJ1-4 and V is TRBV28; 9 positions match TRBD1. V shed 6 bases and J 5 bases; nucleotides not matched to a gene: 4. Germline CDR1 MDHEN, CDR2 SYDVKM. The CDR3 sequence is 14 residues long. CDR3 region: CASSWDRVNEKLFF. The CDR3 nucleotides read TGTGCCAGCAGCTGGGACAGGGTAAATGAAAAACTGTTTTTT. The variable domain in full, completed from reference TRBV28 and TRBJ1-4, reads DVKVTQSSRYLVKRTGEKVFLECVQDMDHENMFWYRQDPGLGLRLIYFSYDVKMKEKGDIPEGYSVSREKKERFSLILESASTNQTSMYLCASSWDRVNEKLFFGSGTQLSVL.

The chain joins TRBV5-1 to TRBJ2-5; D is possibly TRBD1 (5 bases). Germline CDR1 SGHRS, CDR2 YFSETQ. This CDR3 contains 13 residues. The germline V and J ends were trimmed by 6 bases and 2 bases, with 11 bases remaining between them. CDR3 protein: CASTRDPQETQYF. Written as DNA, the CDR3 is TGCGCCAGCACCAGGGATCCGCAAGAGACCCAGTACTTC.

The V gene is TRBV10-1, the J gene TRBJ1-1; 8 bases are shared with TRBD1. The V gene's germline CDR1 is WNHNN and CDR2 SYGVQD (reference sequence). Trimming cost V 5 bases and J 8 bases; bases outside gene matches: 7. The CDR3 has 13 amino acids. The CDR3 protein is CASSLDRASEAFF. The CDR3 region has the DNA TGCGCCAGCAGTCTGGACAGGGCTAGCGAAGCTTTCTTT.

The genes are TRBV9 and TRBJ1-3, with TRBD1 matching over 8 bases. This CDR3 contains 15 residues. V trimming: 0 bases; J trimming: 8 bases; junction bases outside the gene matches: 7. CDR1 is SGDLS, CDR2 YYNGEE, per germline. The CDR3 DNA follows: TGTGCCAGCAGCGTAGCTTCCGGACAGGGAGACACCATATATTTT. It is translated as CASSVASGQGDTIYF. Based on the CDR3 plus reference TRBV9 and TRBJ1-3, the full variable domain is DSGVTQTPKHLITATGQRVTLRCSPRSGDLSVYWYQQSLDQGLQFLIQYYNGEERAKGNILERFSAQQFPDLHSELNLSSLELGDSALYFCASSVASGQGDTIYFGEGSWLTVV.

The chain employs TRBV7-8 and TRBJ2-7, with 8 nucleotides matching TRBD1. Germline CDR1 reads SGHVS; CDR2 reads FQNEAQ. This CDR3 is 14 amino acids long. V gave up 5 bases and J gave up 3 bases; unmatched junction bases: 6. The CDR3 bases are TGTGCCAGCAGCCCTAGGACAGGGAGCTACGAGCAGTACTTC. Translation gives CASSPRTGSYEQYF.

The J gene is TRBJ2-7, the V gene TRBV18, with D uncertain. This CDR3 has 14 residues. Trimming removed 6 bases from V and 2 bases from J, with 14 bases in between. CDR1 KGHSH and CDR2 LQKENI come from the germline V gene. CDR3 DNA: TGTGCCAGCTCTGCCGGTGTCGTGCCCTACGAGCAGTACTTC. It codes for CASSAGVVPYEQYF. Full variable domain (rest looked up from reference TRBV18 and TRBJ2-7): NAGVMQNPRHLVRRRGQEARLRCSPMKGHSHVYWYRQLPEEGLKFMVYLQKENIIDESGMPKERFSAEFPKEGPSILRIQQVVRGDSAAYFCASSAGVVPYEQYFGPGTRLTVT.

This clone was found many times. The junction and the germline gene differ at one end; a read error may be behind it. The chain combines TRBV24-1 with TRBJ2-2; maybe TRBD1 (5 bases). Per germline, CDR1 KGHDR and CDR2 SFDVKD. The CDR3 consists of 20 residues. The CDR3 DNA follows: TGTGCCACCAGGGATTGGGGCCCCTCTCCGACAGCCCGAACAACCGGGGAGCTGTTTTTT. Translated: CATRDWGPSPTARTTGELFF.

The chain employs TRBV11-2 and TRBJ1-6; unclear D gene. CDR1 is SGHAT, CDR2 FQNNGV, per germline. V lost 3 bases to trimming and J lost 9 bases, with 12 bases between them. The CDR3 consists of 14 residues. In DNA form, the CDR3 reads TGTGCCAGCAGCTTTGAGGGAAAGGCTTCACCCCTCCACTTT. It codes for CASSFEGKASPLHF.

The chain has TRBV6-5 and TRBJ1-2, with 8 nucleotides matching TRBD1. Per the germline V gene, CDR1 is MNHEY and CDR2 is SVGAGI. The CDR3 contains 14 residues. The trim removed 6 bases at V and 2 bases at J, leaving 5 bases unmatched. CDR3 coding DNA: TGTGCCAGCAGAACGACAGGGGTCAACTATGGCTACACCTTC. It encodes CASRTTGVNYGYTF.

This chain uses TRBV2 with TRBJ2-1; 9 nucleotides align to TRBD2. Germline V CDR1 and CDR2: SNHLY, FYNNEI. V dropped 8 bases and J dropped 3; count of bases not matched to a gene: 5. The CDR3 has 14 amino acids. The CDR3, as DNA: TGTGCCAGCCTGCGCGGGGGGGGCTACAATGAGCAGTTCTTC. Translation: CASLRGGGYNEQFF.